This is a list of T cell receptor beta chains from one sample in a study of Graves' ophthalmopathy and Graves' hyperthyroidism. TCRdb re-called the multiplex PCR reads through MiXCR, storing one row per CDR3 protein. The sample holds more than 550,000 distinct CDR3 sequences, 35% to 50% seen once. Sequenced sample: peripheral blood. All receptors come from an adult man with Graves' ophthalmopathy. CDR3s include the opening cysteine and the closing phenylalanine or tryptophan. A D gene is named only where the DNA matches it firmly. The size entry is marked missing in some rows and otherwise reads once, few, many or a size class.

>TRBV7-8|TRBD2|TRBJ2-5|NA
CASTSGVQETQYF
TGTGCCAGCACTAGCGGGGTCCAAGAGACCCAGTACTTC
>TRBV7-8|NA|TRBJ1-6|NA
CASTPGRPNTESPLHF
TGTGCCAGCACCCCGGGTAGGCCGAACACTGAATCACCCCTCCACTTT
>TRBV2|TRBD1|TRBJ1-1|many
CASSGVTGGKGDTEAFF
TGTGCCAGCAGTGGTGTGACAGGGGGCAAGGGAGACACTGAAGCTTTCTTT
>TRBV9|NA|TRBJ2-7|many
CASSVGASTGSYEQYF
TGTGCCAGCAGCGTAGGAGCCTCGACAGGCTCCTACGAGCAGTACTTC
>TRBV27|NA|TRBJ2-7|NA
CATRRGYEQYF
TGTGCCACTCGGAGGGGCTACGAGCAGTACTTC
>TRBV24-1|NA|TRBJ2-7|NA
CATSETPAGSYEQYF
TGTGCCACCAGTGAAACCCCCGCGGGGTCCTACGAGCAGTACTTC
>TRBV4-1|TRBD1|TRBJ1-5|few
CASSHQQGIGNQPQHF
TGCGCCAGCAGCCATCAACAGGGGATTGGCAATCAGCCCCAGCATTTT
>TRBV6-1|NA|TRBJ1-2|NA
CASSLTGKEHYGYTF
TGTGCCAGCAGTTTGACAGGAAAGGAGCACTATGGCTACACCTTC
>TRBV29-1|NA|TRBJ2-5|once
CSVNLRDGQEVIQYF
TGCAGCGTTAACCTTCGGGACGGGCAGGAGGTGATCCAGTACTTC
>TRBV6-2/TRBV6-3|NA|TRBJ1-3|NA
CATRGAAGNTIYF
TGTGCCACCCGCGGGGCAGCTGGAAACACCATATATTTT
>TRBV18|TRBD1|TRBJ2-7|NA
CASSRGQGEYEQYF
TGTGCCAGCTCCCGGGGACAGGGCGAATACGAGCAGTACTTC
>TRBV11-1|TRBD1|TRBJ1-3|NA
CASSPDRVIGNTIYF
TGTGCCAGCAGCCCTGACAGGGTAATCGGAAACACCATATATTTT
>TRBV9|TRBD2|TRBJ2-5|many
CASSVDPTSGYKETQYF
TGTGCCAGCAGCGTCGATCCGACTAGCGGTTATAAGGAGACCCAGTACTTC
>TRBV7-9|TRBD1|TRBJ1-6|many
CASSARQGADSPLHF
TGTGCCAGCAGCGCCAGACAGGGGGCTGATTCACCCCTCCACTTT
>TRBV29-1|NA|TRBJ2-7|many
CSVGNSASEQYF
TGCAGCGTTGGGAACAGTGCCTCCGAGCAGTACTTC
>TRBV29-1|NA|TRBJ1-3|NA
CSVEAMNTIYF
TGCAGCGTTGAGGCCATGAACACCATATATTTT
>TRBV5-5|NA|TRBJ2-5|many
CASSRDISQETQYF
TGTGCCAGCAGCCGGGACATAAGTCAAGAGACCCAGTACTTC
>TRBV5-6|NA|TRBJ2-7|NA
CASSSIVEYEQYF
TGTGCCAGCAGCTCAATCGTGGAATACGAGCAGTACTTC
>TRBV4-1|TRBD1|TRBJ2-7|NA
CASSQDVGTGGAVSYEQYF
TGCGCCAGCAGCCAAGATGTGGGGACAGGGGGCGCGGTCTCCTACGAGCAGTACTTC
>TRBV24-1|NA|TRBJ1-5|many
CATSAGTNQPQHF
TGTGCCACCAGTGCTGGGACCAATCAGCCCCAGCATTTT
>TRBV25-1|NA|TRBJ1-1|few
CASSGRGVGTEAFF
TGTGCCAGCAGTGGGAGGGGAGTCGGCACTGAAGCTTTCTTT
>TRBV2|TRBD1|TRBJ2-7|many
CASTDRAYEQYF
TGTGCCAGCACGGACAGGGCGTACGAGCAGTACTTC
>TRBV12-3/TRBV12-4|TRBD1|TRBJ1-2|NA
CASSPQGAMGYGYTF
TGTGCCAGCAGCCCTCAGGGGGCAATGGGTTATGGCTACACCTTC
>TRBV19|TRBD1|TRBJ1-1|many
CASSINRGQDTEAFF
TGTGCCAGTAGTATCAACAGGGGGCAGGACACTGAAGCTTTCTTT
>TRBV5-1|NA|TRBJ1-4|NA
CASSLDGASEKLFF
TGCGCCAGCAGCTTGGATGGGGCGAGTGAAAAACTGTTTTTT
>TRBV19|TRBD1|TRBJ1-1|many
CASSPGTGGENTEAFF
TGTGCCAGTAGTCCGGGGACAGGGGGCGAGAACACTGAAGCTTTCTTT
>TRBV10-3|NA|TRBJ1-1|many
CAIRTDKRTEAFF
TGTGCCATCAGAACGGATAAGAGGACTGAAGCTTTCTTT
>TRBV30|TRBD2|TRBJ2-5|few
CAWSFSGGETQYF
TGTGCCTGGAGTTTCAGCGGGGGAGAGACCCAGTACTTC
>TRBV2|NA|TRBJ1-6|many
CASSLDRVANSPLHF
TGTGCCAGCAGCCTGGATCGGGTAGCTAATTCACCCCTCCACTTT
>TRBV12-3/TRBV12-4|NA|TRBJ1-5|many
CASSFGNQPQHF
TGTGCCAGCAGTTTTGGCAATCAGCCCCAGCATTTT
>TRBV11-2|NA|TRBJ1-1|many
CASTGQANTEAFF
TGTGCCAGCACTGGACAAGCGAACACTGAAGCTTTCTTT
>TRBV6-5|TRBD1|TRBJ2-7|few
CASSHGQGSTYEQYF
TGTGCCAGCAGTCATGGACAGGGGAGTACCTACGAGCAGTACTTC